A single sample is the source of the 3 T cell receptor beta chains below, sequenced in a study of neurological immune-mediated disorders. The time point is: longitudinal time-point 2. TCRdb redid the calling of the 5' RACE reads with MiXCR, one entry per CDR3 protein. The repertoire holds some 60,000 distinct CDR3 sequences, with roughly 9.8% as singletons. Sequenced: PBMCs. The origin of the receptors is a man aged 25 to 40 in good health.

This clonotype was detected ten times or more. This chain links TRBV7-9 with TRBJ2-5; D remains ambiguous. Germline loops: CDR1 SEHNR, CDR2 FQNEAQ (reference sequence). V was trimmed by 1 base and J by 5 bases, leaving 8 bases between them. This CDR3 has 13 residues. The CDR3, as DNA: TGTGCCAGCAGCTTAGGACGGGTGGAGACCCAGTACTTC. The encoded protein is CASSLGRVETQYF.

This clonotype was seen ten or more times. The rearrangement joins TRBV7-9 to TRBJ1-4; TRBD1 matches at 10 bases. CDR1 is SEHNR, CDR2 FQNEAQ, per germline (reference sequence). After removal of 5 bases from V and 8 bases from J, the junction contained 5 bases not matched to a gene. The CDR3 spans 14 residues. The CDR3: CASSRTGGDEKLFF. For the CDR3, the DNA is TGTGCCAGCAGCCGGACAGGGGGGGACGAAAAACTGTTTTTT.

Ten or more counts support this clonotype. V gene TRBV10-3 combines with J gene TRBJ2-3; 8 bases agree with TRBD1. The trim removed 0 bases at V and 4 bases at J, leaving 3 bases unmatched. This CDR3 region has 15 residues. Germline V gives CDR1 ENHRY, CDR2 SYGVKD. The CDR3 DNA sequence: TGTGCCATCAGTGAGTCTCCGGGACAGGCAGATACGCAGTATTTT. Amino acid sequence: CAISESPGQADTQYF.